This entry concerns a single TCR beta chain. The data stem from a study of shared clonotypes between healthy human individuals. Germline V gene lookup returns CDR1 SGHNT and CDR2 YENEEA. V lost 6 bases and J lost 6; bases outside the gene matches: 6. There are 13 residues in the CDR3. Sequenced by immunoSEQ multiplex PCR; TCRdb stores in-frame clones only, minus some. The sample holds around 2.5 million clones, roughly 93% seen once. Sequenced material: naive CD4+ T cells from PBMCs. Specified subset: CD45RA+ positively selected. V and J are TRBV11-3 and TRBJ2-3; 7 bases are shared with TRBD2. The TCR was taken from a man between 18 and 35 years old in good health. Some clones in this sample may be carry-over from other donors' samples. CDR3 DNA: TGTGCCAGCAGGGCTAGCGGTGGGGATACGCAGTATTTT. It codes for CASRASGGDTQYF.